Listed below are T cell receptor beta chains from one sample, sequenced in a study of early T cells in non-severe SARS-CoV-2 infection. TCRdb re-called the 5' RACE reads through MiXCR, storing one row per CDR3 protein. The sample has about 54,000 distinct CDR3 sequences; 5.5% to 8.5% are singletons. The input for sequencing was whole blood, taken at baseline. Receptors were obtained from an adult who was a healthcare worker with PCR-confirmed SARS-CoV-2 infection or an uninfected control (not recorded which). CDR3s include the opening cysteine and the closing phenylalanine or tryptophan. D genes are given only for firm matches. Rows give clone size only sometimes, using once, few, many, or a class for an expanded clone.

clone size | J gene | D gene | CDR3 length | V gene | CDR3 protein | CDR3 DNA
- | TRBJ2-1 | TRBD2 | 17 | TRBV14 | CASSPGTSGAYYNEQFF | TGTGCCAGCAGCCCGGGGACTAGCGGGGCATATTACAATGAGCAGTTCTTC
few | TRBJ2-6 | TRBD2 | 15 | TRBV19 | CASNGGSSGANVLTF | TGTGCCAGTAACGGGGGGTCCTCTGGGGCCAACGTCCTGACTTTC
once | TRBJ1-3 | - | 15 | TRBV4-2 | CASSQEVLSGNTIYF | TGTGCCAGCAGCCAAGAGGTCCTTTCTGGAAACACCATATATTTT
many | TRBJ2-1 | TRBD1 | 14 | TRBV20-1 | CSALGDRAYNEQFF | TGCAGTGCTTTGGGGGACAGGGCCTACAATGAGCAGTTCTTC
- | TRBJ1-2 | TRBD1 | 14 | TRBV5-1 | CASSLGDRATDYTF | TGCGCCAGCAGCTTGGGGGACAGGGCGACCGACTACACCTTC
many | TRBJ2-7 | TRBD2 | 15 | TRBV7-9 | CASSRTSGGRDEQYF | TGTGCCAGCAGCCGAACTAGCGGGGGGCGCGACGAGCAGTACTTC
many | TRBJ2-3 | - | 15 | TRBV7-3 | CASSSPEGAVHTQYF | TGTGCCAGCAGCTCCCCGGAGGGGGCGGTCCATACGCAGTATTTT
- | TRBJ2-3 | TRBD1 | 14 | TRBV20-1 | CSARTGPATDTQYF | TGCAGTGCGCGGACAGGCCCGGCCACAGATACGCAGTATTTT
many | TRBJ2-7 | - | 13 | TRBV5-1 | CASSGLGLDEQYF | TGCGCCAGCAGCGGGCTGGGTCTAGACGAGCAGTACTTC
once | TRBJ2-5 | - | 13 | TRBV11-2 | CASSRFVLETQYF | TGTGCCAGCAGCCGTTTTGTTTTGGAGACCCAGTACTTC
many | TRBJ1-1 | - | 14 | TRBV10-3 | CAISEGPQYYEAFF | TGTGCCATCAGTGAAGGGCCACAGTACTATGAAGCTTTCTTT
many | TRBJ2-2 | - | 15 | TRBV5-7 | CASSLGAPNTGELFF | TGTGCCAGCAGCTTGGGTGCACCGAACACCGGGGAGCTGTTTTTT
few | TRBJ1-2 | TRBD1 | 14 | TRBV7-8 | CASSPQGKNYGYTF | TGTGCCAGCAGCCCACAGGGGAAGAACTATGGCTACACCTTC
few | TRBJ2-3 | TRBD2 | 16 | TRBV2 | CASRDLQRGSTDTQYF | TGTGCCAGCAGGGATCTCCAGCGGGGGTCCACAGATACGCAGTATTTT
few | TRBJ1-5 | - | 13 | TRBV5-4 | CASSFDHNQPQHF | TGTGCCAGCAGCTTTGACCATAATCAGCCCCAGCATTTT
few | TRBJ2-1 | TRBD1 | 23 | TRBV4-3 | CASSQENFHWDRGLPGLYNEQFF | TGCGCCAGCAGCCAAGAGAACTTCCATTGGGACAGGGGGCTCCCAGGGTTATACAATGAGCAGTTCTTC
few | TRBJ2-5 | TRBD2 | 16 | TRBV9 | CASSVRQGGASETQYF | TGTGCCAGCAGCGTCCGTCAGGGAGGGGCAAGCGAGACCCAGTACTTC
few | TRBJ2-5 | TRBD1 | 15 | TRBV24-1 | CATSDFRQGMETQYF | TGTGCCACCAGTGACTTCCGACAGGGTATGGAGACCCAGTACTTC
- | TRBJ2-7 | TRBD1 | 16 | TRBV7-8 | CASSPMDRDNPYEQYF | TGTGCCAGCAGCCCAATGGACAGGGACAATCCCTACGAGCAGTACTTC
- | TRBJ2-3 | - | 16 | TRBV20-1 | CSASHRRQRETDTQYF | TGCAGTGCTTCCCACCGGCGTCAAAGGGAGACAGATACGCAGTATTTT
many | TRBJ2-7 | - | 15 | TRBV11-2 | CASSLDVSITYEQYF | TGTGCCAGCAGCTTAGATGTGTCGATTACCTACGAGCAGTACTTC
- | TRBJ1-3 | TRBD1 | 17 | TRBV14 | CASSRGTGAYSGNTIYF | TGTGCCAGCAGCCGAGGGACAGGGGCTTACTCTGGAAACACCATATATTTT
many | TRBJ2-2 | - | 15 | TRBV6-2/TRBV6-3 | CAISLEGINTGELFF | TGTGCCATTTCCCTCGAAGGGATTAACACCGGGGAGCTGTTTTTT
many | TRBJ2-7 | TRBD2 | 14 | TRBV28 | CASRVSGAPREQYF | TGTGCCAGCAGGGTTAGCGGGGCCCCCCGCGAGCAGTACTTC
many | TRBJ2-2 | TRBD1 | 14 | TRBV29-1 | CSGGQGERTGELFF | TGCAGCGGTGGACAGGGTGAAAGGACCGGGGAGCTGTTTTTT
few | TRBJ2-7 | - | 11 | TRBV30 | CAWRRFNEQYF | TGTGCCTGGAGACGGTTCAACGAGCAGTACTTC
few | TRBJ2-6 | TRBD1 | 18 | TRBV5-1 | CASSHHGQATSGANVLTF | TGCGCCAGCAGTCACCACGGACAGGCCACATCTGGGGCCAACGTCCTGACTTTC
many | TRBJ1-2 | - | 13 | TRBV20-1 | CSANRDINYGYTF | TGCAGTGCAAATCGGGACATTAACTATGGCTACACCTTC
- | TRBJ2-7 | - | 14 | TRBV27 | CASTPRGPEDEQYF | TGTGCCAGCACCCCCCGGGGGCCTGAGGACGAGCAGTACTTC
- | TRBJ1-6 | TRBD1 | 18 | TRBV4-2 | CASSPTGGLGSYNSPLHF | TGTGCCAGCAGCCCGACAGGGGGCCTAGGCTCCTATAATTCACCCCTCCACTTT
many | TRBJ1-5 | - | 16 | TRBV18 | CASSAVSGYSNQPQHF | TGTGCCAGCTCAGCCGTGAGCGGGTATAGCAATCAGCCCCAGCATTTT
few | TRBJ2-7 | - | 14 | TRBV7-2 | CASSPRAAAYEQYF | TGTGCCAGCAGCCCCCGGGCGGCCGCCTACGAGCAGTACTTC
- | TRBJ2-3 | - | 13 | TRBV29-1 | CSVRKQGEDTQYF | TGCAGCGTTCGAAAACAGGGTGAAGATACGCAGTATTTT
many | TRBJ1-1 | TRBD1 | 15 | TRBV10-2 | CASRFSTGGNTEAFF | TGCGCCAGCAGGTTTTCGACAGGGGGTAACACTGAAGCTTTCTTT
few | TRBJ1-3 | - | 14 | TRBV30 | CAWSVLFSGNTIYF | TGTGCCTGGAGTGTATTATTCTCTGGAAACACCATATATTTT
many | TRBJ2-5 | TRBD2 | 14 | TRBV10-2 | CASSAGGSGETQYF | TGCGCCAGCAGTGCCGGGGGGAGTGGAGAGACCCAGTACTTC
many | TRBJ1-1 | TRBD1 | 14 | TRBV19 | CASRLRQGNTEAFF | TGTGCCAGTAGGCTCAGACAGGGGAACACTGAAGCTTTCTTT
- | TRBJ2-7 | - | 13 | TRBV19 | CASSIRPDYEQYF | TGTGCCAGTAGTATACGGCCAGACTACGAGCAGTACTTC
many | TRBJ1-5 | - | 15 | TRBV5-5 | CASSLGVLSYQPQHF | TGTGCCAGCAGCTTGGGAGTACTTAGCTATCAGCCCCAGCATTTT
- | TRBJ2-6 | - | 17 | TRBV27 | CASSTTVGSSGANVLTF | TGTGCCAGCAGTACGACAGTAGGATCTTCGGGGGCCAACGTCCTGACTTTC